The present T cell receptor beta chain was sequenced within a study of a mutant IDH1 vaccine in newly diagnosed glioma. Turning to the study itself: Vaccination started 4-6 weeks after radiotherapy alone, or with temozolomide cycles. Among treated patients, about 62% were male and roughly 38% female, and mean age was about 39 years.

The time point here: week 35, safety follow-up. Doses of 300 ug of mutant IDH1 20-mer peptide were given with topical imiquimod. Patients came in for eight vaccinations, in weeks 1, 3, 5, 7, 11, 15, 19 and 23. As to this clone: Its antigen is unidentified.

V was clipped by 2 bases and J by 3 bases, with 14 bases between them. The germline V gene has CDR1 MNHEY and CDR2 SMNVEV (reference sequence). The CDR3 covers 15 residues. Study-level results: Pseudoprogression appeared unlinked to shifts in leading peripheral T cell clonotypes.

TCRdb's copy holds only in-frame clones and misses some; the assay was immunoSEQ multiplex PCR. This table holds approximately 50,000 clones, roughly 90% found once. Sequences were derived from PBMCs, sampled from a glioma patient whose treatment included an IDH1 peptide vaccine. The TCR sequence derives from a man aged 35-49 years with glioma. V usage is TRBV27 and J usage is TRBJ2-7; D is undetermined. The chain's CDR3 is CASSLTQTSGYEQYF. DNA of the CDR3: TGTGCCAGCAGTTTAACTCAGACGTCCGGCTACGAGCAGTACTTC.